A single sample gave rise to the 31 T cell receptor beta chains below, sequenced in a study of blood T cell repertoires in COVID-19. The table came from immunoSEQ multiplex PCR; TCRdb's copy has only in-frame clones and leaves some out. Among some 130,000 clones listed, 75% to 90% were seen once. Sample: peripheral blood. These receptors were collected from a human donor in a cohort sampled during active COVID-19.

This sequence joins TRBV30 and TRBJ2-7; 8 nucleotides match TRBD1. CDR3 size: 14 residues. Germline-derived CDR1 and CDR2 are GTSNPN and SVGIG (reference sequence). V dropped 2 bases and J dropped 4; count of bases not matched to a gene: 7. CDR3 DNA: TGTGCCTGGAGTACCGGGACAGGACATTACGAGCAGTACTTC. Translation gives CAWSTGTGHYEQYF.

The rearrangement links TRBV10-3 to TRBJ1-2, with 8 bases that match TRBD1. Germline V lookup: CDR1 ENHRY, CDR2 SYGVKD. The CDR3 contains 15 residues. V shed 4 bases, J shed 7 bases, and the junction held 11 bases outside the gene matches. CDR3 sequence: CAISAPAGGAGGYTF. DNA of the CDR3: TGTGCCATCAGTGCACCGGCAGGGGGCGCGGGTGGCTACACCTTC.

The genes are TRBV7-9 and TRBJ1-2; TRBD1 might be the D (6 bases). Between the trimmed V and J ends, which lost 5 bases and 8 bases, there was a span of 15 bases. Looked up from germline, CDR1 is SEHNR and CDR2 is FQNEAQ (reference sequence). This CDR3 contains 13 residues. CDR3 DNA sequence: TGTGCCAGCAGCCAAAGGGGGGGTGGAGGCTACACCTTC. Protein product: CASSQRGGGGYTF.

This chain links TRBV3-1 (or the pseudogene TRBV3-2) with TRBJ2-3; 7 nucleotides align to TRBD2. Germline CDR1 reads LGHDT; CDR2 reads YNNKEL (reference sequence). Unmatched junction bases numbered 5, after V lost 4 bases and J lost 1 base. The CDR3 totals 15 residues. CDR3: CASSRSGAGTDTQYF. CDR3 DNA: TGTGCCAGCAGCCGAAGCGGGGCCGGCACAGATACGCAGTATTTT.

The chain recombines TRBV3-1 (or the pseudogene TRBV3-2) with TRBJ2-7, with TRBD2 matching 8 bases. CDR3 length equals 15 residues. In germline, CDR1 is LGHDT, CDR2 YNNKEL (reference sequence). J was trimmed by 1 base and V by 2 bases; bases with no gene match: 4. Here the CDR3 reads CASSQLGGGSYEQYF. CDR3 sequence (DNA): TGTGCCAGCAGCCAACTCGGGGGGGGGTCCTACGAGCAGTACTTC.

The V and J genes are TRBV7-2 and TRBJ1-2, with 7 positions matching TRBD1. The V and J ends lost 4 bases and 3 bases, in that order; junction bases with no gene match: 5. CDR3 size: 14 residues. Per the germline V gene, CDR1 is SGHTA and CDR2 is FQGNSA. The CDR3 nucleotides read TGTGCCAGCAGCTACGGGACAGCTGACTATGGCTACACCTTC. Its protein product is CASSYGTADYGYTF.

The rearrangement joins TRBV3-1 (or the pseudogene TRBV3-2) to TRBJ1-5; TRBD1 matches at 7 bases. CDR1 is LGHDT, CDR2 YNNKEL, per germline (reference sequence). The V and J ends lost 1 base and 0 bases, in that order; junction bases with no gene match: 9. The length of the CDR3 is 18 residues. CDR3 nucleotide sequence: TGTGCCAGCAGCCAAGTCGGATCAGGGGGTTATAGCAATCAGCCCCAGCATTTT. Its protein is CASSQVGSGGYSNQPQHF.

The V gene is TRBV29-1, the J gene TRBJ1-1, with D perhaps TRBD1 (5 bases). There are 14 residues in the CDR3. Germline V gene data show CDR1 as SQVTM and CDR2 as ANQGSEA. V lost 8 bases, J lost 5 bases, and 21 bases lay in between. The CDR3: CSLSSKGGATEAFF. In DNA form, the CDR3 reads TGCAGCCTTTCCTCGAAAGGTGGGGCTACTGAAGCTTTCTTT.

This clone has a handful of counts. The CDR3 nucleotides read TGTGCCTGGCTGCAAGGAGTTGGTAATGAAAAACTGTTTTTT. This translates into CAWLQGVGNEKLFF. This sequence joins TRBV30 and TRBJ1-4; D is unresolved. V was pared by 5 bases and J by 4 bases, with 14 bases between. This CDR3 has 14 amino acids. The germline gives CDR1 GTSNPN, CDR2 SVGIG (reference sequence).

This chain connects TRBV3-1 (or the pseudogene TRBV3-2) to TRBJ2-7; TRBD1 agrees at 7 bases. CDR1 and CDR2 (germline): LGHDT, YNNKEL (reference sequence). V lost 3 bases, J lost 4 bases, and 0 bases stayed unmatched. CDR3 size: 12 residues. CDR3 DNA: TGTGCCAGCAGCCAGGGACAGTACGAGCAGTACTTC. This codes for CASSQGQYEQYF.

DNA for the CDR3: TGTGCCAGCAGCCCAGGACAGGGATTCACAGATACGCAGTATTTT. Protein product: CASSPGQGFTDTQYF. V is TRBV11-3 and J is TRBJ2-3, with 8 bases matching TRBD1. The CDR3 totals 15 residues. From germline, CDR1 is SGHNT and CDR2 YENEEA. Losses at the gene ends were 5 bases for V and 2 bases for J; bases not matched to a gene: 6.

CDR3 amino acids: CASRRSGTGNQPQHF. The CDR3 DNA sequence: TGTGCCAGCAGACGGAGTGGGACAGGCAATCAGCCCCAGCATTTT. The chain joins TRBV5-6 to TRBJ1-5; 7 nucleotides match TRBD1. The ends lost 5 bases at V and 2 bases at J; junction bases unmatched: 7. The CDR3 spans 15 residues. Germline CDR1 SGHDT, CDR2 YYEEEE.

The chain recombines TRBV4-2 with TRBJ2-3; TRBD2 aligns across 8 bases. Per the germline V gene, CDR1 is LGHNA and CDR2 is YNFKEQ. J was trimmed by 4 bases and V by 0 bases; bases with no gene match: 9. This CDR3 comprises 17 residues. The CDR3 coding sequence is TGTGCCAGCAGCCAAGAGGGCGAGCGGGAGTTTCCAGATACGCAGTATTTT. Its translation: CASSQEGEREFPDTQYF.

The chain links TRBV7-2 to TRBJ2-3; TRBD2 agrees at 10 bases. The V gene's germline CDR1 is SGHTA and CDR2 FQGNSA. The CDR3 consists of 18 residues. The J segment lost 4 bases and the V segment lost 5 bases, leaving 15 bases of the junction unmatched. As DNA, the CDR3 is TGTGCCAGCAGCCCAGCTGAGCGGGAGGGGACCGTGCCAGATACGCAGTATTTT. Translation gives CASSPAEREGTVPDTQYF.

The chain is built from TRBV30 and TRBJ1-2, with 7 nucleotides matching TRBD1. Germline V CDR1 and CDR2: GTSNPN, SVGIG (reference sequence). The CDR3 sequence is 15 residues long. Trimming cost V 2 bases and J 0 bases; bases outside gene matches: 6. CDR3 sequence reads: CAWSYSTGANYGYTF. The CDR3 DNA reads as TGTGCCTGGAGTTACTCTACAGGGGCTAACTATGGCTACACCTTC.

This clone was picked up a small number of times. The J gene is TRBJ1-2, the V gene TRBV6-1; tentative D call: TRBD1 (5 bases). V lost 1 base and J lost 9, with 12 bases in between. Germline V gene data show CDR1 as MNHNS and CDR2 as SASEGT. CDR3 length: 13 amino acids. The CDR3 coding sequence is TGTGCCAGCAGTGAAGGTAGGGGCGGACGCTACACCTTC. Residues: CASSEGRGGRYTF.

This clone has a single count. The chain has TRBV7-6 and TRBJ2-5; D not certain. The V gene's germline CDR1 is SGHVS and CDR2 FNYEAQ. V was cut by 4 bases and J by 2 bases, with 17 bases left in between. The CDR3 is made up of 16 amino acids. The CDR3 loop is CASSYPETAQQETQYF. DNA for the CDR3: TGTGCCAGCAGCTACCCCGAGACTGCACAACAAGAGACCCAGTACTTC.

This chain joins TRBV25-1 and TRBJ1-1; no clear D. V was pared by 1 base and J by 6 bases, with 9 bases between. The length of the CDR3 is 13 residues. Germline V gene lookup returns CDR1 MGHDK and CDR2 SYGVNS. CDR3 bases: TGTGCCAGCAGTGAATCCTGGGCAGCTGAAGCTTTCTTT. Translated, it gives CASSESWAAEAFF.

The chain joins TRBV12-5 to TRBJ2-7; TRBD1 agrees at 9 bases. Trimming took 0 bases from V and 1 from J; bases not matched to a gene: 16. CDR3 length: 20 amino acids. The germline V gene encodes CDR1 LGHNT and CDR2 FRNRAP. CDR3 amino acids: CASGLVLAATGGLPSYEQYF. The CDR3 bases are TGTGCTAGTGGTTTGGTACTTGCGGCCACAGGGGGCCTCCCTTCCTACGAGCAGTACTTC.

The gene calls are TRBV5-6 and TRBJ2-5; a weak D match, TRBD1 (6 bases). Germline V gene sequence: CDR1 SGHDT, CDR2 YYEEEE. Trimming left V 4 bases short and J 9 bases short, with 19 bases between. This CDR3 is 14 amino acids long. The CDR3 nucleotides are TGTGCCAGCAGCGGCCGGGACACCTTTACGCCCCAGTACTTC. Encoded protein: CASSGRDTFTPQYF.

This clone was recorded at least ten times. The chain has TRBV2 and TRBJ2-2, with 10 bases matching TRBD2. The CDR3 spans 15 residues. The V gene's germline CDR1 is SNHLY and CDR2 FYNNEI. V gave up 7 bases and J gave up 1 base; unmatched junction bases: 3. CDR3 bases: TGTGCCAGCAAGAGACTAGCGGGGAACACCGGGGAGCTGTTTTTT. This translates into CASKRLAGNTGELFF.

This clone appeared many times. The chain carries TRBV4-1 and TRBJ2-7; perhaps TRBD2 as D (6 bases). Deletions cut 3 bases from V and 3 bases from J, with 6 bases between. The V gene's germline CDR1 is MGHRA and CDR2 YSYEKL. CDR3 length equals 12 residues. DNA for the CDR3: TGCGCCAGCAGCCAGGACTACTACGAGCAGTACTTC. It specifies CASSQDYYEQYF.

V is TRBV4-3 and J is TRBJ2-1; 8 positions match TRBD2. CDR1 and CDR2 from the germline V gene are LGHNA and YSLEER. This CDR3 has 17 amino acids. V shed 0 bases, J shed 9 bases, and the junction held 13 bases outside the gene matches. For the CDR3, the DNA is TGCGCCAGCAGCCAAGATCCCGCGGGGGGAATGGTTGGTGAGCAGTTCTTC. Its protein product is CASSQDPAGGMVGEQFF.

V is TRBV24-1 and J is TRBJ2-1; D is ambiguous. The germline gives CDR1 KGHDR, CDR2 SFDVKD. Trimming cost V 4 bases and J 6 bases, with 6 bases left between them. The CDR3 contains 12 residues. CDR3: CATSDPINEQFF. The CDR3 region has the DNA TGTGCCACCAGTGACCCTATCAATGAGCAGTTCTTC.

The V and J genes are TRBV14 and TRBJ2-5, with D maybe TRBD1 (6 bases). CDR1 and CDR2 from the germline V gene are SGHDN and FVKESK. The germline V and J ends were trimmed by 4 bases and 3 bases, with 12 bases remaining between them. The CDR3 has 14 residues. The CDR3 loop is CASSPTGFEETQYF. The CDR3 DNA reads TGTGCCAGCAGCCCTACAGGGTTTGAAGAGACCCAGTACTTC.

The J gene is TRBJ1-6, the V gene TRBV11-2; D call uncertain. The CDR3 has 14 amino acids. V was pared by 5 bases and J by 10 bases, with 15 bases between. Per germline, CDR1 SGHAT and CDR2 FQNNGV. The DNA of the CDR3 is TGTGCCAGCAGCCCGATAGCGGTTTGGTCACCCCTCCACTTT. Protein product: CASSPIAVWSPLHF.

V and J are TRBV7-6 and TRBJ1-3; D is unresolved. Germline CDR1 reads SGHVS; CDR2 reads FNYEAQ. Trimming left V 1 base short and J 1 base short, with 5 bases between. This CDR3 contains 14 residues. The CDR3 is CASSLGGSGNTIYF. The CDR3 DNA sequence: TGTGCCAGCAGCTTAGGAGGGTCTGGAAACACCATATATTTT.

This chain uses TRBV2 with TRBJ2-3, with 10 bases that match TRBD2. The trim removed 5 bases at V and 2 bases at J, leaving 4 bases unmatched. Germline V CDR1 and CDR2: SNHLY, FYNNEI. This CDR3 has 15 residues. The CDR3 DNA reads TGTGCCAGCAGTCTGCTAGCGGGGGTCACAGATACGCAGTATTTT. This sequence encodes CASSLLAGVTDTQYF.

Concerning this clone itself: Other DNA sequences in the sample encode the same CDR3. V and J are TRBV27 and TRBJ2-5; 7 bases agree with TRBD2. The CDR3 is 14 residues long. The V and J ends lost 2 bases and 4 bases, in that order; junction bases with no gene match: 4. CDR1 MNHEY and CDR2 SMNVEV come from the germline V gene (reference sequence). CDR3 amino acids: CASSLTGGGETQYF. Written as DNA, the CDR3 is TGTGCCAGCAGTTTAACTGGCGGGGGAGAGACCCAGTACTTC.

The V and J genes are TRBV19 and TRBJ1-2, with 9 bases identical to TRBD1. With V trimmed by 4 bases and J by 3 bases, 0 bases remained unmatched. The CDR3 sequence is 13 residues long. Germline V lookup: CDR1 LNHDA, CDR2 SQIVND (reference sequence). CDR3: CASSRQGDYGYTF. In DNA form, the CDR3 reads TGTGCCAGTAGTAGACAGGGGGACTATGGCTACACCTTC.

The chain links TRBV6-5 to TRBJ2-2; 7 bases are shared with TRBD1. The CDR3 sequence is 13 residues long. Per the germline V gene, CDR1 is MNHEY and CDR2 is SVGAGI. The V gene end was trimmed by 6 bases and the J gene end by 7 bases; junction bases not matched to a gene: 5. The CDR3 region has the DNA TGTGCCAGCAGCGCCCAGGGGGACGGGGAGCTGTTTTTT. It codes for CASSAQGDGELFF.